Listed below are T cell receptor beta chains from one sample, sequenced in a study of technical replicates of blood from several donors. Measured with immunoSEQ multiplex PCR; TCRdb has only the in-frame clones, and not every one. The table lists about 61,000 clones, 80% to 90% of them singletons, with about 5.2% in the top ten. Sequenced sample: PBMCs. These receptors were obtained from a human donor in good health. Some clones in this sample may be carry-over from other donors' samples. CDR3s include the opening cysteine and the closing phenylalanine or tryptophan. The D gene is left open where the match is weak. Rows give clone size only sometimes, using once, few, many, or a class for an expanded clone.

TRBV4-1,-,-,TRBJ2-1,TGCGCCAGCAGCCGGGGGCGGGGGTGGTACAATGAGCAGTTCTTC,CASSRGRGWYNEQFF
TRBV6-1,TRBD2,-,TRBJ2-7,TGTGCCAGCAACCTTCTAGCGGGGGCTACCTACGAGCAGTACTTC,CASNLLAGATYEQYF
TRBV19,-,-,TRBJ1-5,TGTGCCAGTAGTATAGAGCAGTTTTATCAGCCCCAGCATTTT,CASSIEQFYQPQHF
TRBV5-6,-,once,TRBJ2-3,TGTGCCAGCAGCCTCGCGGATACGCAGTATTTT,CASSLADTQYF
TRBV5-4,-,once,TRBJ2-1,TGTGCCAGCAGCTCCCCTGTCTCCTACAATGAGCAGTTCTTC,CASSSPVSYNEQFF
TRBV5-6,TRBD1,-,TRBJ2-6,TGTGCCACTTGGACAGGGGGGAGGGGGGCCAACGTCCTGACTTTC,CATWTGGRGANVLTF
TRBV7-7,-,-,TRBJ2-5,TGTGCCAGCAGTCGTAGACTAGTAGAGACCCAGTACTTC,CASSRRLVETQYF
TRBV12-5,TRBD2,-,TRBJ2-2,TGTGCTAGTGGGCCCGGGGAGGGCGGGGAGCTGTTTTTT,CASGPGEGGELFF
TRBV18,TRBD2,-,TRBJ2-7,TGTGCCAGCTCACCACAACCGGGGACTAGCGGGAGGGTATACTACGAGCAGTACTTC,CASSPQPGTSGRVYYEQYF
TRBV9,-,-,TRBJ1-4,TGTGCCAGCAGCGCGCCAACCGCAGGGGCTGAAAAACTGTTTTTT,CASSAPTAGAEKLFF
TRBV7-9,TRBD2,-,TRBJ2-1,TGTGCCAGCAGACATCCGGGGGGACCCCTCTACAATGAGCAGTTCTTC,CASRHPGGPLYNEQFF
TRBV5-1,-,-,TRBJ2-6,TGCGCCAGCAGCTTGACAGGGTTAATTGGGGCCAACGTCCTGACTTTC,CASSLTGLIGANVLTF
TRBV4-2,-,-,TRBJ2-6,TGTGCCAGCAGCCAAGAGAGGGCGTCTGGGGCCAACGTCCTGACTTTC,CASSQERASGANVLTF
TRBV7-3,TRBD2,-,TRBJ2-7,TGTGCCAGCAGCTTAAGCGGTAGCGGGAGAACCTACGAGCAGTACTTC,CASSLSGSGRTYEQYF
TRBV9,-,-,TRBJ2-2,TGTGCCAGCACCCTAACCTCCGGGGAAAACGCCGGGGAGCTGTTTTTT,CASTLTSGENAGELFF
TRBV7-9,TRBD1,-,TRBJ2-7,TGTGCCAGCAGCTTGACAGGGGACGAGCAGTACTTC,CASSLTGDEQYF
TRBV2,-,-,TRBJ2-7,TGTGCCGCGGGGTTAAGCGACTCAGCCTACGAGCAGTACTTC,CAAGLSDSAYEQYF
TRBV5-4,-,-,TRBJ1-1,TGTGCCAGCAGCGCCGTGGGGGCCGGTGGCACTGAAGCTTTCTTT,CASSAVGAGGTEAFF
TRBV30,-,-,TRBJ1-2,TGTGCCTGGAGTCTCCGGGGCCCGGGGGGGCACCCTGGGAATGGCTACACCTTC,CAWSLRGPGGHPGNGYTF
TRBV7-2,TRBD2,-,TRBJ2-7,TGTGCCAGCAGCTTCCAGCGGGGGGCTGGCTACGAGCAGTACTTC,CASSFQRGAGYEQYF
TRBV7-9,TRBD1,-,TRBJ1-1,TGTGCCAGCAGCCCCCGGACAGGGGCGAACACTGAAGCTTTCTTT,CASSPRTGANTEAFF
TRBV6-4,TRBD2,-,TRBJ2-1,TGTGCCAGCAGTGCTATCGGGGGGGGCGTCAATGAGCAGTTCTTC,CASSAIGGGVNEQFF
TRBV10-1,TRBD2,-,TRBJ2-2,TGCGCCGGGTCCGGGGGGATAACCGGGGAGCTGTTTTTT,CAGSGGITGELFF
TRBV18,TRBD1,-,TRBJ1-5,TGTGCCAGCTCGGAAGGACAGGGTGTGGGTCAGCCCCAGCATTTT,CASSEGQGVGQPQHF
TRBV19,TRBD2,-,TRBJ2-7,TGTGCCAGTAGTTCGGGGGGTAGCGGGGCCACGCTGCACTTC,CASSSGGSGATLHF
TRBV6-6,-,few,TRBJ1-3,TGTGCCAGCAGCGACGGGGGGTTAGCTGGAAACACCATATATTTT,CASSDGGLAGNTIYF
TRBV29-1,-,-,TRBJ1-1,TGCAGCGCTTCATTACAGGGAGGGGAAACTGAAGCTTTCTTT,CSASLQGGETEAFF
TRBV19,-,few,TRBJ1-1,TGTGCCAGTAGGGACAGAACGAACACTGAAGCTTTCTTT,CASRDRTNTEAFF
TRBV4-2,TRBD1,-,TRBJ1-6,TGTGCCAGCAGCCAAGGGCTTCAGAGGGACAGCTATAATTCACCCCTCCACTTT,CASSQGLQRDSYNSPLHF
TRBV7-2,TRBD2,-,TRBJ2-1,TGTGCCAGCAGCCCCCCGAGACTAGCGGGAGTCAATGAGCAGTTCTTC,CASSPPRLAGVNEQFF
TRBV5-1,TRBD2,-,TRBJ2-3,TGCGCCAGCAGCTTGCTAGCGGGGGGATCAGATACGCAGTATTTT,CASSLLAGGSDTQYF
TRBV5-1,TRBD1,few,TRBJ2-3,TGCGCCAGCAGCGGGGGGACAGGGGAAACAGATACGCAGTATTTT,CASSGGTGETDTQYF
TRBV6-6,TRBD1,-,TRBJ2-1,TGTGCCAGCAGCCTGGTACAGGGGAGTTTAAATGAGCAGTTCTTC,CASSLVQGSLNEQFF
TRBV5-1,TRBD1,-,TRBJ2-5,TGCGCCAGCAGCTACACGGTACAGGGGTACCAAGAGACCCAGTACTTC,CASSYTVQGYQETQYF
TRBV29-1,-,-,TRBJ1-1,TGCAGCGCTGCGGGAGGAATGAACACTGAAGCTTTCTTT,CSAAGGMNTEAFF
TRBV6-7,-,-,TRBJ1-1,TGTGCCAGCAGTCGAATACCGGTATTTCATCGGGACACTGAAGCTTTCTTT,CASSRIPVFHRDTEAFF
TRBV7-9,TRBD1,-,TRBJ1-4,TGTGCCAGCAGCTCGACAGGGAGTAATGAAAAACTGTTTTTT,CASSSTGSNEKLFF
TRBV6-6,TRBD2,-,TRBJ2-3,TGTGCCAGCAGTCCGGCGGGGGGGCGGATAGATACGCAGTATTTT,CASSPAGGRIDTQYF
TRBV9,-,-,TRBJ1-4,TGTGCCAGCAGCTTCTCCAGGGGTTCTAATGAAAAACTGTTTTTT,CASSFSRGSNEKLFF
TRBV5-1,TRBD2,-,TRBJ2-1,TGCGCCAGCAGCAGTACTAGCGGGGCCTACAATGAGCAGTTCTTC,CASSSTSGAYNEQFF
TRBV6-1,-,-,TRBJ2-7,TGTGCCAGCACCACCCTCGGGGGGCAAGCATACGAGCAGTACTTC,CASTTLGGQAYEQYF